The sample holds many counts of the clone carrying this T cell receptor beta chain. This sample stems from a study of T cells after yellow fever vaccination. Production of TCR cDNA was by 5'RACE template switching, which also added a universal primer site and UMIs. One entry per CDR3 protein, called by TCRdb with MiXCR from the 5' RACE reads. The sample lists roughly 65,000 distinct CDR3 sequences, about 6% seen once, with under 2.5% in the top ten. V gave up 6 bases and J gave up 10 bases, with 22 bases separating them. Germline values: CDR1 SGHTA, CDR2 FQGNSA. This CDR3 contains 15 residues. The chain carries TRBV7-2 and TRBJ1-3; no reliable D call. The sample consisted of CD4+ T cells sorted from PBMCs, taken around 14 days after the first yellow fever vaccination. The origin of this receptor is a man aged 18 to 29 who received the YFV17D yellow fever vaccine. CDR3 nucleotides: TGTGCCAGCAGTCCCCGGTCGGCTCCTAAAGGGACCATATATTTT. As protein: CASSPRSAPKGTIYF.